These 9 T cell receptor beta chains were all obtained from the same sample, sequenced in a study of T cells after yellow fever vaccination. TCRdb reprocessed the 5' RACE reads via MiXCR and lists one record per CDR3 protein. The sample yields a few hundred thousand distinct CDR3 sequences, over 15% seen once. Here the sequenced sample was PBMCs, taken 15 days after the yellow fever booster vaccination. All receptors come from a young man who received the YFV17D yellow fever vaccine.

V gene TRBV12-3 or TRBV12-4 combines with J gene TRBJ2-6; no reliable D call. This CDR3 has 14 amino acids. The ends were cut back, 6 bases at V and 4 bases at J, with 10 bases in the middle. CDR3 residues: CASSRTEGANVLTF. The CDR3, as DNA: TGTGCCAGCAGCCGGACGGAAGGGGCCAACGTCCTGACTTTC.

The chain links TRBV6-1 to TRBJ1-5; 7 nucleotides agree with TRBD1. The V gene's germline CDR1 is MNHNS and CDR2 SASEGT. The CDR3 covers 16 residues. V was pared by 2 bases and J by 6 bases, with 10 bases of the junction left unmatched. CDR3 nucleotides: TGTGCCAGCAGTGAACCGTCAGGGGGACGTAGTCAGCCCCAGCATTTT. It specifies CASSEPSGGRSQPQHF.

This chain joins TRBV11-2 and TRBJ2-3; 7 nucleotides line up with TRBD1. Germline CDR1 and CDR2: SGHAT and FQNNGV. CDR3 size: 13 residues. Losses at the gene ends were 5 bases for V and 5 bases for J; bases not matched to a gene: 4. Here the CDR3 reads CASSNTGVDTQYF. In DNA form, the CDR3 reads TGTGCCAGCAGCAATACAGGGGTAGATACGCAGTATTTT.

This clonotype occurred a few times. The chain combines TRBV27 with TRBJ2-1; 10 nucleotides agree with TRBD2. Germline values: CDR1 MNHEY, CDR2 SMNVEV (reference sequence). The CDR3 extends over 14 amino acids. J was trimmed by 9 bases and V by 6 bases; bases with no gene match: 8. The CDR3 DNA follows: TGTGCCAGCAGAGCGGGAGGGCATAATGGTGAGCAGTTCTTC. Translation: CASRAGGHNGEQFF.

There are many counts of this clonotype. This chain connects TRBV18 to TRBJ2-1; no firm D call. The germline CDR1 and CDR2 sequences are KGHSH and LQKENI. The CDR3 is 15 residues long. Trimming left V 5 bases short and J 0 bases short, with 11 bases between. This chain's CDR3 is CASSELSSSYNEQFF. The CDR3 DNA reads as TGTGCCAGCTCAGAACTGTCGAGCTCCTACAATGAGCAGTTCTTC.

This clonotype was counted only a few times. The chain carries TRBV20-1 and TRBJ2-5; D uncertain. There are 13 residues in the CDR3. CDR1 and CDR2 (germline): DFQATT, SNEGSKA (reference sequence). V was pared by 6 bases and J by 2 bases, with 13 bases between. The CDR3 region is CSAPGLSQETQYF. The CDR3 region has the DNA TGCAGTGCCCCGGGCCTCTCTCAAGAGACCCAGTACTTC.

This clonotype appeared a few times. The rearrangement links TRBV2 to TRBJ2-1; the match to TRBD2 covers 9 bases. Losses at the gene ends were 3 bases for V and 4 bases for J; bases not matched to a gene: 10. The germline V gene has CDR1 SNHLY and CDR2 FYNNEI. CDR3 length equals 17 residues. CDR3: CASSDMRGGAKYNEQFF. The DNA of the CDR3 is TGTGCCAGCAGTGATATGCGGGGGGGAGCCAAGTACAATGAGCAGTTCTTC.

This clonotype was detected a few times. This chain connects TRBV5-1 to TRBJ2-7; a possible D gene is TRBD1 (6 bases). V lost 2 bases and J lost 5, with 14 bases in between. The CDR3 runs to 14 residues. Germline CDR1 reads SGHRS; CDR2 reads YFSETQ. CDR3 bases: TGCGCCAGCAGCTTCAGGGGACCCGGGGACGAGCAGTACTTC. It translates to CASSFRGPGDEQYF.

There are many counts of this clonotype. The chain employs TRBV7-6 and TRBJ2-7; D is perhaps TRBD1 or TRBD2 (5 bases each). Deletions cut 1 base from V and 6 bases from J, with 16 bases between. The CDR3 contains 15 residues. Germline CDR1 and CDR2: SGHVS and FNYEAQ. The CDR3 DNA reads as TGTGCCAGCAGCTTAGGGGGGTCAGGAGGCTCCGAGCAGTACTTC. As protein: CASSLGGSGGSEQYF.